The source of this TCR beta chain is a study of shared clonotypes between healthy human individuals. Study observations and caveats: Generation probability values for non-shared clonotypes were lower than those for clonotypes shared by all four donors. The rarefaction results pointed to incomplete sorted-subset sequencing despite large depth.

Of note for this clone: Its cognate antigen is unknown.

The germline V and J ends were trimmed by 1 base and 2 bases, with 12 bases remaining between them. The germline V gene has CDR1 SGHTA and CDR2 FQGNSA. The CDR3 consists of 15 residues. The method was immunoSEQ multiplex PCR; TCRdb's version includes in-frame clones alone and lacks a portion of them. The sample consists of 2 million to 2.5 million clones, roughly 95% of them appearing once. The chain links TRBV7-2 to TRBJ2-7; D not certain. Sequenced: naive CD4+ T cells sorted from blood. Sample subset: CD45RA+ positively selected. This clonotype was sampled from a young man in good health. This CDR3 reads CASSLDQVVTYEQYF. Here the CDR3 DNA reads TGTGCCAGCAGCTTAGACCAGGTAGTAACCTACGAGCAGTACTTC.